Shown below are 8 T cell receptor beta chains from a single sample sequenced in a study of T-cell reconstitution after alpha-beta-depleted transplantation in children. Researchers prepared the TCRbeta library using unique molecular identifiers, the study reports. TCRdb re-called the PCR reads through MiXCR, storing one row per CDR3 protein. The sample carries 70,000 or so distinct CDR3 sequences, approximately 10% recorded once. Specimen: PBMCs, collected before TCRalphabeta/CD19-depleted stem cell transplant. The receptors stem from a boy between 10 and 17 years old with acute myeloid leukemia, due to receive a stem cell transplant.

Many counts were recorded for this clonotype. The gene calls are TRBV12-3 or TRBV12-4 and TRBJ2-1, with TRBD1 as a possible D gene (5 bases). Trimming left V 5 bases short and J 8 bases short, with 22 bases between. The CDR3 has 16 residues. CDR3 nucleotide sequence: TGTGCCAGCAGTCGCTTGGGGCCAGGGTCGTTGGATGAGCAGTTCTTC. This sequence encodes CASSRLGPGSLDEQFF.

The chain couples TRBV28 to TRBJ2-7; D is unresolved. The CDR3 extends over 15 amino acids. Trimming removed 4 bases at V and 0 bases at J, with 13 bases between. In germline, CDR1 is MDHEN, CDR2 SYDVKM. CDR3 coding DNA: TGTGCCAGCAGTTGGATAACGGCCAGCTCCTACGAGCAGTACTTC. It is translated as CASSWITASSYEQYF.

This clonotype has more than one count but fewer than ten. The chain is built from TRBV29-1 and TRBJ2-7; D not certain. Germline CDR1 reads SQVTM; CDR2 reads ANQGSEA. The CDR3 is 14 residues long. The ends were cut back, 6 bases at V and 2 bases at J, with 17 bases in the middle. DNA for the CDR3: TGCAGCGTATCATCCAAGCGTTCCCCCTACGAGCAGTACTTC. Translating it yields CSVSSKRSPYEQYF.

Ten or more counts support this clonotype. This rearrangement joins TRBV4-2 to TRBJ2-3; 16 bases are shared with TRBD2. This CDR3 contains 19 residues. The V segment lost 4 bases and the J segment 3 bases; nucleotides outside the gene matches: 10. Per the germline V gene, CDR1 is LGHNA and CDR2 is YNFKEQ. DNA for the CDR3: TGTGCCAGCAGCCCCTTGGACAGGGGACTAGCGGGAGGGACAGATACGCAGTATTTT. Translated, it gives CASSPLDRGLAGGTDTQYF.

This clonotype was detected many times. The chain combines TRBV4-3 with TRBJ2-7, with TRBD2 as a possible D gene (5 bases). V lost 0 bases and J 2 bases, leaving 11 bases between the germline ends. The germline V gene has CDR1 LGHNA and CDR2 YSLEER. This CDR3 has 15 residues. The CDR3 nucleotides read TGCGCCAGCAGCCAAGACCCACTAGTAACCTACGAGCAGTACTTC. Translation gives CASSQDPLVTYEQYF.

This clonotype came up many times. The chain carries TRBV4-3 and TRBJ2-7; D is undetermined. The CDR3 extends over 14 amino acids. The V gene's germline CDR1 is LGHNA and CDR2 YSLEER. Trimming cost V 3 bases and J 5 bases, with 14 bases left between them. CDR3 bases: TGCGCCAGCAGCCATGAGCAATCCCCTCACGAGCAGTACTTC. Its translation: CASSHEQSPHEQYF.

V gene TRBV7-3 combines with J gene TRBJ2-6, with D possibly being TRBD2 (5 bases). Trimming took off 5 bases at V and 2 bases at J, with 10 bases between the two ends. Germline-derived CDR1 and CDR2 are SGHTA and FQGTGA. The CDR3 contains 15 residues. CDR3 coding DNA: TGTGCCAGCAGCGAACTAGAGGCTGGGGCCAACGTCCTGACTTTC. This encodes CASSELEAGANVLTF.

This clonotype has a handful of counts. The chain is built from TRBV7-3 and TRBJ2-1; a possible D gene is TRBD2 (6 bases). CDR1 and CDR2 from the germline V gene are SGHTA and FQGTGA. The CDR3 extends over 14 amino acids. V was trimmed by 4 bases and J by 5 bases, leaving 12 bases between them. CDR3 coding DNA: TGTGCCAGCAGCTCAGTGGGGGGACACAATGAGCAGTTCTTC. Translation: CASSSVGGHNEQFF.